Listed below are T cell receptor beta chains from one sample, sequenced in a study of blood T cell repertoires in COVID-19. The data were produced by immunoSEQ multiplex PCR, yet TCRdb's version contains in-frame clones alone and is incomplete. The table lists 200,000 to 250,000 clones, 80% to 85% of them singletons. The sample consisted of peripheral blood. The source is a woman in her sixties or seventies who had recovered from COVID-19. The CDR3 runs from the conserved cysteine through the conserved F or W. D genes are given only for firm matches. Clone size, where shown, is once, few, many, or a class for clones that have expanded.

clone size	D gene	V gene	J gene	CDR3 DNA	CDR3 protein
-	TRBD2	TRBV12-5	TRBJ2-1	TGTGCTAGTGGTTTGGTACGGGGGGGGTCGTTCTCTGAGCAGTTCTTC	CASGLVRGGSFSEQFF
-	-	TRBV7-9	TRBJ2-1	TGTGCCAGCAGCTTTAACAATGAGCAGTTCTTC	CASSFNNEQFF
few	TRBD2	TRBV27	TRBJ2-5	TGTGCCAGCAGTGCACGGCGGGGGACGGGAGAGACCCAGTACTTC	CASSARRGTGETQYF
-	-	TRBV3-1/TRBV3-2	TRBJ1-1	TGTGCCAGCAGCCGAAAAGCGGGGAACACTGAAGCTTTCTTT	CASSRKAGNTEAFF
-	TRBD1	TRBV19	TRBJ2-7	TGTGCCAGTAGTATCAGGGGGCCAAACGAGCAGTACTTC	CASSIRGPNEQYF
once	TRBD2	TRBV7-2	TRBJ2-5	TGTGCCAGCAGCCCCGGGGGAGCGGGGGGGCCAGGAATAGAGACCCAGTACTTC	CASSPGGAGGPGIETQYF
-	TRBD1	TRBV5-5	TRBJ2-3	TGTGCCAGCAGCGGGGGCAAACTTCAGGGGGTAGATTCGCAGTATTTT	CASSGGKLQGVDSQYF
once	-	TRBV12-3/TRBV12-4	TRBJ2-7	TGTGCCAGCAGTTTTTTCCCTCACGAGCAGTACTTC	CASSFFPHEQYF
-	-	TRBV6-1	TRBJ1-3	TGTGCCAGCAGTGAATTCGGAGGGTACGGAAACACCATATATTTT	CASSEFGGYGNTIYF
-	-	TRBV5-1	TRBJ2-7	TGCGCCAGCACGACGACAGGCGGCTCCTACGAGCAGTACTTC	CASTTTGGSYEQYF
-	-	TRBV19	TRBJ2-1	TGTGCCAGTAGTATAGCCCCCTCCGGGACACCCTCCTACAATGAGCAGTTCTTC	CASSIAPSGTPSYNEQFF
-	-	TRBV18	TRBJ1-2	TGTGCCAGCTCACCAAATCCAGACACCTATGGCTACACCTTC	CASSPNPDTYGYTF
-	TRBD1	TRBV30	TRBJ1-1	TGTGCCAGCCAGGGGGGACAGGGTCACACTGAAGCTTTCTTT	CASQGGQGHTEAFF
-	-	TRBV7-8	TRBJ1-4	TGTGCCAGCAGCCGTAACTTTGGGGGGAACCTTAATGAAAAACTGTTTTTT	CASSRNFGGNLNEKLFF
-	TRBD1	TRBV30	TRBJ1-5	TGTGCCTGGAGTGTTTTCGGGACAGGCAATCAGCCCCAGCATTTT	CAWSVFGTGNQPQHF
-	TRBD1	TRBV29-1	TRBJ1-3	TGCAGCGCATCGGACAGGCTCTCTGGAAACACCATATATTTT	CSASDRLSGNTIYF
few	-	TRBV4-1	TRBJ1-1	TGCGCCAGCAGCCATCCATACCGGAGAATGAACACTGAAGCTTTCTTT	CASSHPYRRMNTEAFF
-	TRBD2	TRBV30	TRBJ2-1	TGTGCCTGGAGGATCGGACTAGCGGGGTACAATGAGCAGTTCTTC	CAWRIGLAGYNEQFF
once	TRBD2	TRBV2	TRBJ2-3	TGTGCCAGCGCGGGAACTAGCGGGGATACGCAGTATTTT	CASAGTSGDTQYF
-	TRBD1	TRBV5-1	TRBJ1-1	TGCGCCAGCAGCTCCGGACAGGGGGACACTGAAGCTTTCTTT	CASSSGQGDTEAFF
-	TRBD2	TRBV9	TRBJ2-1	TGTGCCAGCAGCCCCGGGACTAGCGGGGGGGCGTATGAGCAGTTCTTC	CASSPGTSGGAYEQFF
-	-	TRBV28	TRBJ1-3	TGTGCCAGCAAAGTGGGGGCGCAGAGAGGAAACACCATATATTTT	CASKVGAQRGNTIYF
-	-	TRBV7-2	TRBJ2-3	TGTGCCAGCAGCTTACTAGTGACTAGCACAGATACGCAGTATTTT	CASSLLVTSTDTQYF
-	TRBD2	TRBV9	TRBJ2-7	TGTGCCAGCAGCCCGGGGGGTGCCTACGAGCAGTACTTC	CASSPGGAYEQYF
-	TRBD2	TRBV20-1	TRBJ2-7	TGCAGTGCTAGTGCCACCGGGACTAGCTCCTACGAGCAGTACTTC	CSASATGTSSYEQYF
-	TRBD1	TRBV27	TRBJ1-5	TGTGCCAGCAGCCGGGACAGAACTTTTAATCAGCCCCAGCATTTT	CASSRDRTFNQPQHF